These 3 T cell receptor beta chains came from one sample sequenced in a study of blood T cell repertoires in COVID-19 (dated by TCRdb to the early 2020s). Receptor libraries were prepared by the immunoSEQ multiplex PCR assay. TCRdb retrieved this table from immuneACCESS and kept in-frame rearrangements only. Not all clones are present; in checked studies, unresolved V genes account for under half, and no reason is known for the remainder. The table for this sample lists fewer than 120,000 clones; around 68% of them were counted only once. The top ten constitute 7.6% of the sample. Sequenced sample: peripheral blood. These receptors were obtained from a woman aged 55-70 years with acute or convalescent COVID-19.

The genes are TRBV2 and TRBJ1-6, with TRBD1 as a possible D gene (6 bases). V lost 6 bases, J lost 4 bases, and 13 bases lay in between. This CDR3 spans 15 amino acids. Germline-derived CDR1 and CDR2 are SNHLY and FYNNEI. The CDR3: CASSASTGYNSPLHF. CDR3 nucleotides: TGTGCCAGCAGCGCAAGTACAGGGTATAATTCACCCCTCCACTTT.

The V gene is TRBV7-9, the J gene TRBJ2-5, with TRBD2 matching 8 bases. The CDR3 spans 16 residues. Germline V gene data show CDR1 as SEHNR and CDR2 as FQNEAQ (reference sequence). V was clipped by 0 bases and J by 3 bases; unmatched bases: 6. The CDR3 is CASSLAPGLGKETQYF. CDR3 nucleotide sequence: TGTGCCAGCAGCTTAGCCCCGGGACTAGGTAAAGAGACCCAGTACTTC.

This clone was recorded only once. This chain joins TRBV6-5 and TRBJ1-2, with 8 bases fitting TRBD1. This CDR3 has 13 residues. CDR1 MNHEY and CDR2 SVGAGI come from the germline V gene. After removal of 7 bases from V and 3 bases from J, the junction contained 4 bases not matched to a gene. CDR3 in DNA: TGTGCCAGCACCAAGACAGGGGACTATGGCTACACCTTC. It translates to CASTKTGDYGYTF.